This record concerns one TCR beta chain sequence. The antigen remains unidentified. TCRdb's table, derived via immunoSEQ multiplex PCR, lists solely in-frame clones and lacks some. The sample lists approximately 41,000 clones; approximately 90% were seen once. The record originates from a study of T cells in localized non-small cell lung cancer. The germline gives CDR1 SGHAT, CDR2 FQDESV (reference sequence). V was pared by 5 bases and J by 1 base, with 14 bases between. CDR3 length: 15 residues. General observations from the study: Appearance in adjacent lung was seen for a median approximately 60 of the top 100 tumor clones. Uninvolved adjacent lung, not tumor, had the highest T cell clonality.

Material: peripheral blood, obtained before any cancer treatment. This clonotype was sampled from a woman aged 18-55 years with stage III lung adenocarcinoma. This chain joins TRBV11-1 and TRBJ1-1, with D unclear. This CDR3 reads CASSPEGRENTEAFF. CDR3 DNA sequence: TGTGCCAGCAGCCCTGAGGGTCGGGAGAACACTGAAGCTTTCTTT.